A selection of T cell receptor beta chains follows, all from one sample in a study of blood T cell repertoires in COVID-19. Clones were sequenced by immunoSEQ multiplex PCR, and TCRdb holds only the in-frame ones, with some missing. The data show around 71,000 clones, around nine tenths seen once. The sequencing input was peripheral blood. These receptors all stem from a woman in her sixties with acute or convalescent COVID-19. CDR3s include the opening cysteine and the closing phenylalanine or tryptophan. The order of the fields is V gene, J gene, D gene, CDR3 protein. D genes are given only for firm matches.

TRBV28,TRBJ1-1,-,CASSLRVRAFF
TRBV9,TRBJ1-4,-,CASSPTGTTNEKLFF
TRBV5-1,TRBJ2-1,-,CASSLGQDNEQFF
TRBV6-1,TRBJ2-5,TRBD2,CASSVFASGEGQETQYF
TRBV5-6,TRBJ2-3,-,CASSLLQTYTDTQYF
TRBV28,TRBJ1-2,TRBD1,CASGRDRAFYGYTF
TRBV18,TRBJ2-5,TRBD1,CASSRDRVGQETQYF
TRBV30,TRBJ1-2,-,CAWSVRRGSVYGYTF
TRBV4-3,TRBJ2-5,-,CASSPADSQETQYF
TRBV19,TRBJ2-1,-,CASSPTLLGARNEQFF
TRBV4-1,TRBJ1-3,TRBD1,CASRPSGQGVRNTIYF
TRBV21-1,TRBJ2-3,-,CASSKGVRSSGRIRDTQYF
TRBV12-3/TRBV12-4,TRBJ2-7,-,CATAEAYEQYF
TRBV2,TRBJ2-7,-,CASSLTYEQYF
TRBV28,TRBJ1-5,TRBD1,CASSYRQGALRVQPQHF
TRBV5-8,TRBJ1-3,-,CASSGDNWGTIYF
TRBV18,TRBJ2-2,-,CASSHPAAGELFF
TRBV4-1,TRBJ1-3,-,CASSQAWSLRGNTIYF
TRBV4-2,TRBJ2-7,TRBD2,CASNQVYPGLADEQYF
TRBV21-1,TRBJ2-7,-,CASSKHWTGPYEQYF
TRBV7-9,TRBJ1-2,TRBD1,CASSLEISGQGFYTF
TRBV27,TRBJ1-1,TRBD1,CASSLRTYWTGGFFSTEAFF
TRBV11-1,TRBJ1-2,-,CASSLLGPEGYTF
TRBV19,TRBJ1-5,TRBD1,CASSSQGARGNQPQHF
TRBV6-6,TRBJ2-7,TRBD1,CASSLAGTGREQYF
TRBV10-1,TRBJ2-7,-,CASSESGGEQYF
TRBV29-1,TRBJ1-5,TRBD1,CSVVLATGEMGQPQHF
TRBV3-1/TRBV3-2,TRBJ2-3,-,CASSPLGGQTDTQYF
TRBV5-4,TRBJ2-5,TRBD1,CASSRFRDSLDF
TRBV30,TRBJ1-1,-,CAWSVSLANTEAFF
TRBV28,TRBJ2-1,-,CASSNPHRVEQFF
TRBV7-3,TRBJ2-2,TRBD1,CASSGPGTGDTGELFF
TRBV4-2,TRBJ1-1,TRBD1,CASSQGDRGRNTEAFF
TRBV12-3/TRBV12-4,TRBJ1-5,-,CASSLDNRKPQHF
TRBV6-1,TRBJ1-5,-,CASSEILGQPQHF
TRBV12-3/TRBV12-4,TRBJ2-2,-,CASSFAGELFF
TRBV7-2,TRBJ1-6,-,CASSQDSVANSPLHF
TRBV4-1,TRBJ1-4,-,CASSQAKGIGEKLFF
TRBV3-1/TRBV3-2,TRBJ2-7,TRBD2,CASSQAGAGGDEQYF
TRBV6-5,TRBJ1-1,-,CASSYSRGSLEAFF
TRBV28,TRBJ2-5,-,CASTPGETQYF